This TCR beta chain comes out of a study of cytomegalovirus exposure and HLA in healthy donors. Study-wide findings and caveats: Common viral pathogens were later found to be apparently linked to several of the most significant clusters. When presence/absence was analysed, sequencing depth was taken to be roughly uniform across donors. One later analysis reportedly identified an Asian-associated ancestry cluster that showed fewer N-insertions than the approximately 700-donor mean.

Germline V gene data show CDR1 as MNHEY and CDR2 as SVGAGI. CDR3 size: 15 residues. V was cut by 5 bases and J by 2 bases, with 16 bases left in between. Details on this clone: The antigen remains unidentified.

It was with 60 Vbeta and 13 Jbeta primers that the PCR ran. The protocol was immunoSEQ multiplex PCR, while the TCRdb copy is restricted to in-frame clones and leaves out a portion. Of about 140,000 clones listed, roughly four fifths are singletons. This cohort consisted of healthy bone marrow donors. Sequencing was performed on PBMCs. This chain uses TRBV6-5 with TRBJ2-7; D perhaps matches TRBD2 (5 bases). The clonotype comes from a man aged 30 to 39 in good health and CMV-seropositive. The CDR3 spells CASSKRTRATYEQYF. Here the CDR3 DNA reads TGTGCCAGCAGTAAGCGAACTAGGGCTACCTACGAGCAGTACTTC.